The 10 T cell receptor beta chains below come from one sample, sequenced in a study of graft-versus-host responses after intestinal transplantation. For these receptors, no antigen is known. Clones were read by immunoSEQ multiplex PCR, and TCRdb kept only the in-frame ones, dropping some. The repertoire holds approximately 60,000 clones, with 85% to 95% as singletons. This sample comprised unstimulated CD8+ T cells sorted from spleen or lymph node cells, obtained before transplant. These receptors were obtained from a human donor who was the organ donor for an intestinal transplant.

This chain joins TRBV9 and TRBJ1-3, with TRBD1 matching 8 bases. The CDR3 runs 19 residues. Trimming at V came to 3 bases and at J to 1 base, leaving 15 bases not matched to a gene. Germline V gene lookup returns CDR1 SGDLS and CDR2 YYNGEE. The CDR3 loop is CASSATGTGSLVSGNTIYF. The CDR3 region has the DNA TGTGCCAGCAGCGCTACCGGGACAGGTTCCTTAGTTTCTGGAAACACCATATATTTT.

The chain recombines TRBV30 with TRBJ1-2; TRBD1 is a possible D gene (5 bases). The V gene's germline CDR1 is GTSNPN and CDR2 SVGIG (reference sequence). Trimming took off 2 bases at V and 4 bases at J, with 14 bases between the two ends. There are 14 residues in the CDR3. The CDR3 nucleotides read TGTGCCTGGAGTTTCCCAGACAGCTCCTATGGCTACACCTTC. Translation: CAWSFPDSSYGYTF. Looking up the rest from reference TRBV30 and TRBJ1-2 gives the full variable domain: SQTIHQWPATLVQPVGSPLSLECTVEGTSNPNLYWYRQAAGRGLQLLFYSVGIGQISSEVPQNLSASRPQDRQFILSSKKLLLSDSGFYLCAWSFPDSSYGYTFGSGTRLTVV.

The chain links TRBV11-3 to TRBJ2-2; the match to TRBD2 covers 10 bases. The CDR3 has 17 residues. J gave up 3 bases and V 3 bases, and 7 bases lay outside the gene matches. Germline V gene data show CDR1 as SGHNT and CDR2 as YENEEA. The CDR3 reads CASSFSASGSYTGELFF. The CDR3, as DNA: TGTGCCAGCAGCTTTTCGGCTAGCGGGAGTTACACCGGGGAGCTGTTTTTT.

This clone appeared once. The chain employs TRBV30 and TRBJ2-1; weak D call: TRBD1 (6 bases). V was pared by 3 bases and J by 2 bases, with 8 bases between. The CDR3 sequence is 13 residues long. From germline, CDR1 is GTSNPN and CDR2 SVGIG (reference sequence). CDR3 in DNA: TGTGCCTGGAGAAAGGGGGCCTACAATGAGCAGTTCTTC. It yields the protein CAWRKGAYNEQFF.

The chain joins TRBV7-6 to TRBJ2-3, with 10 bases identical to TRBD2. The trim removed 8 bases at V and 9 bases at J, leaving 8 bases unmatched. Germline V gives CDR1 SGHVS, CDR2 FNYEAQ. CDR3 length: 13 residues. The CDR3 nucleotides read TGTGCCAGCGCAGGGGGAGCGGGAGGGACGCAGTATTTT. This sequence encodes CASAGGAGGTQYF.

V gene TRBV29-1 combines with J gene TRBJ2-1; D gene uncertain. V dropped 2 bases and J dropped 3 bases, with 11 bases sitting between them. This CDR3 has 14 residues. Germline CDR1 is SQVTM and CDR2 is ANQGSEA. This chain's CDR3 is CSVESQQVYNEQFF. CDR3 coding DNA: TGCAGCGTTGAATCACAGCAAGTCTACAATGAGCAGTTCTTC.

The chain carries TRBV5-6 and TRBJ2-5, with 12 bases lining up with TRBD2. The J call could be wrong; TRBJ2-7 is a better fit for the DNA end. The CDR3 extends over 15 amino acids. CDR1 is SGHDT, CDR2 YYEEEE, per germline. The DNA of the CDR3 is TGTGCCAGCAGGCCGACTAGCGGGAGTCCCTACGAGCAGTACTTC. It translates to CASRPTSGSPYEQYF.

CDR3 sequence (DNA): TGTGCCAGCAGTCCCGTGAGGTTCAATCAGCCCCAGCATTTT. This sequence encodes CASSPVRFNQPQHF. The rearrangement uses TRBV28 and TRBJ1-5, with D uncertain. This CDR3 comprises 14 residues. Trimming left V 5 bases short and J 3 bases short, with 11 bases between. Germline CDR1 MDHEN, CDR2 SYDVKM.

V is TRBV9 and J is TRBJ2-1, with D tentatively TRBD2 (5 bases). The CDR3 sequence is 15 residues long. Trimming cost V 0 bases and J 6 bases, with 13 bases left between them. Per the germline V gene, CDR1 is SGDLS and CDR2 is YYNGEE. The CDR3 spells CASSVGAGSRNEQFF. CDR3 nucleotides: TGTGCCAGCAGCGTAGGGGCGGGTTCACGCAATGAGCAGTTCTTC.

The rearrangement joins TRBV6-1 to TRBJ1-1; no clear D. The CDR3 is 16 amino acids. CDR1 MNHNS and CDR2 SASEGT come from the germline V gene. Trimming took off 2 bases at V and 2 bases at J, with 15 bases between the two ends. The CDR3 DNA sequence: TGTGCCAGCAGTGAACAAAGTTGGCAGGCAAACACTGAAGCTTTCTTT. This gives the protein CASSEQSWQANTEAFF.